These T cell receptor beta chains were read from a single sample in a study of PD-L1 blockade in urothelial cancer. Assay used: immunoSEQ multiplex PCR; TCRdb lists only in-frame clones, some missing. The profile shows around 92,000 clones, around 89% of them singletons. The input for sequencing was PBMCs, taken around atezolizumab (anti-PD-L1) treatment. The receptors were gathered from a woman older than 75 with urothelial cancer. Each CDR3 is given with its conserved first and last residue. D genes are given only for firm matches. Size is stated for part of the rows, as once, few or many counts, or as a class when the clone is expanded.

j_call	d_call	v_call	clone_size	cdr3_aa	cdr3_nt
TRBJ2-3	.	TRBV5-6	.	CASSPGDEFYTDTQYF	TGTGCCAGCAGCCCGGGGGACGAATTTTACACAGATACGCAGTATTTT
TRBJ1-1	.	TRBV6-5	few	CASSYSTPGSEAFF	TGTGCCAGCAGTTACTCGACCCCGGGATCGGAAGCTTTCTTT
TRBJ2-5	TRBD2	TRBV27	.	CASSPRLAGGRQTQYF	TGTGCCAGCAGTCCGCGACTAGCGGGAGGGCGGCAGACCCAGTACTTC
TRBJ2-7	.	TRBV2	.	CASSETSEQYF	TGTGCCAGCAGCGAGACAAGCGAGCAGTACTTC
TRBJ2-6	.	TRBV30	.	CAWSLGVTLGANVLTF	TGTGCCTGGAGTTTAGGGGTAACGCTGGGGGCCAACGTCCTGACTTTC
TRBJ2-7	.	TRBV28	once	CASNSDGTVNYEQYF	TGTGCCAGCAATTCTGATGGCACCGTCAACTACGAGCAGTACTTC
TRBJ2-7	.	TRBV29-1	.	CSVGTGPYEQYF	TGCAGCGTAGGGACTGGGCCCTACGAGCAGTACTTC
TRBJ2-7	.	TRBV15	.	CATSRAGAEAYEQYF	TGTGCCACCAGCAGGGCAGGGGCGGAGGCCTACGAGCAGTACTTC
TRBJ1-1	.	TRBV19	few	CASRTGTEAFF	TGTGCCAGTAGGACAGGAACTGAAGCTTTCTTT
TRBJ1-2	TRBD1	TRBV4-1	.	CASSPQGEGSYGYTF	TGCGCCAGCAGCCCCCAGGGGGAAGGAAGCTATGGCTACACCTTC
TRBJ1-4	.	TRBV28	once	CASNPGGATGNEKLFF	TGTGCCAGCAATCCGGGGGGGGCGACCGGTAATGAAAAACTGTTTTTT
TRBJ2-5	.	TRBV7-3	.	CASSQGRQETQYF	TGTGCCAGCAGCCAGGGGCGGCAAGAGACCCAGTACTTC
TRBJ2-2	TRBD2	TRBV4-1	few	CASSQEGGTGELFF	TGCGCCAGCAGCCAAGAGGGAGGGACCGGGGAGCTGTTTTTT
TRBJ2-1	.	TRBV19	.	CASSIGTANNEQFF	TGTGCCAGTAGTATCGGTACAGCCAACAATGAGCAGTTCTTC
TRBJ2-7	.	TRBV5-5	.	CASSSGWGVYEQYF	TGTGCCAGCAGCTCCGGGTGGGGGGTTTACGAGCAGTACTTC
TRBJ2-5	.	TRBV4-2	.	CASSQEGSAVLGAETQYF	TGTGCCAGCAGCCAAGAAGGGTCGGCGGTCCTTGGGGCGGAGACCCAGTACTTC
TRBJ1-2	.	TRBV9	.	CASSGLRVGNYGYTF	TGTGCCAGCAGCGGTCTCAGGGTAGGAAACTATGGCTACACCTTC
TRBJ1-3	TRBD1	TRBV7-9	.	CASSYPGQGGTIYF	TGTGCCAGCAGCTACCCGGGACAGGGAGGGACCATATATTTT
TRBJ2-3	.	TRBV11-2	.	CASSPMGGGTDTQYF	TGTGCCAGCAGCCCCATGGGAGGAGGGACAGATACGCAGTATTTT
TRBJ1-2	TRBD1	TRBV18	.	CASFPGQGLVGYTF	TGTGCCAGCTTCCCGGGACAGGGGTTAGTTGGCTACACCTTC
TRBJ1-2	TRBD1	TRBV29-1	.	CSGDQGADYGYTF	TGCAGCGGGGACCAGGGGGCGGACTATGGCTACACCTTC
TRBJ2-7	.	TRBV6-6	.	CASSDRLPVYEQYF	TGTGCCAGCAGCGACAGGCTACCAGTCTACGAGCAGTACTTC
TRBJ2-6	.	TRBV5-4	.	CASSLDSGSGANVLTF	TGTGCCAGCAGCTTGGACTCGGGCTCTGGGGCCAACGTCCTGACTTTC
TRBJ2-1	.	TRBV5-5	.	CASSPGTGGYNEQFF	TGTGCCAGCAGCCCCGGGACTGGGGGCTACAATGAGCAGTTCTTC
TRBJ2-7	TRBD1	TRBV27	few	CASIGQGAFEQYF	TGTGCCAGCATCGGACAGGGGGCGTTCGAGCAGTACTTC
TRBJ2-1	TRBD2	TRBV6-1	.	CASRREFPYNEQFF	TGTGCCAGCAGGCGGGAGTTCCCCTACAATGAGCAGTTCTTC
TRBJ1-2	TRBD1	TRBV7-8	.	CASSPTGGLDYGYTF	TGTGCCAGCAGCCCGACAGGGGGCCTTGACTATGGCTACACCTTC
TRBJ2-7	.	TRBV28	.	CASSLLVGGKDEQYF	TGTGCCAGCAGTTTATTGGTTGGCGGGAAGGACGAGCAGTACTTC
TRBJ1-5	TRBD1	TRBV2	.	CASSGGTAVNQPQHF	TGTGCCAGCAGTGGGGGGACAGCAGTCAATCAGCCCCAGCATTTT
TRBJ2-7	.	TRBV7-9	.	CASSLVSGLGPYEQYF	TGTGCCAGCAGCTTAGTCTCGGGTCTGGGGCCCTACGAGCAGTACTTC
TRBJ2-4	TRBD2	TRBV14	.	CASSQGAGLLKNIQYF	TGTGCCAGCAGCCAAGGAGCGGGATTGCTAAAAAACATTCAGTACTTC
TRBJ2-7	.	TRBV5-6	.	CASSLDPDSSYEQYF	TGTGCCAGCAGCTTGGATCCGGACTCCTCCTACGAGCAGTACTTC
TRBJ1-5	TRBD1	TRBV28	.	CASSLTGTGTFSNQPQHF	TGTGCCAGCAGTTTAACGGGGACAGGAACTTTTAGCAATCAGCCCCAGCATTTT
TRBJ2-7	.	TRBV7-7	.	CASSPDMYGEQYF	TGTGCCAGCAGTCCAGACATGTATGGCGAGCAGTACTTC
TRBJ1-1	.	TRBV4-1	few	CASSQEREGVAFF	TGCGCCAGCAGCCAAGAACGGGAAGGCGTAGCTTTCTTT
TRBJ1-3	.	TRBV30	few	CAWTVRSRGNTIYF	TGTGCCTGGACCGTGCGGTCGAGGGGAAACACCATATATTTT
TRBJ2-5	.	TRBV5-1	.	CASSIEVGGTRETQYF	TGCGCCAGCAGCATTGAAGTGGGAGGTACGAGAGAGACCCAGTACTTC
TRBJ1-1	.	TRBV30	.	CAWGMGRTEAFF	TGTGCCTGGGGTATGGGGAGGACTGAAGCTTTCTTT
TRBJ2-1	TRBD2	TRBV4-1	once	CASSQVGRERGGDEQFF	TGCGCCAGCAGCCAAGTAGGGCGGGAGCGGGGAGGAGATGAGCAGTTCTTC
TRBJ2-2	.	TRBV7-9	.	CASSSRSGTGELFF	TGTGCCAGCAGTTCAAGAAGCGGGACCGGGGAGCTGTTTTTT